This T cell receptor beta chain emerged from a study of blood T cell repertoires in COVID-19. At the level of the study: Acute and convalescent COVID-19 specimens originated in the United States, Italy and Spain. PBMCs, B-cell-depleted T cells, or T cells provided the cDNA or gDNA that made up the material.

Participant age was roughly 18 to 89 years, and participants resided in roughly 25 US areas. Some clones are missing from TCRdb's copy, which holds only in-frame ones; the method was immunoSEQ multiplex PCR. Of 200,000 to 250,000 clones listed, 75% to 90% are singletons. Trimming removed 4 bases at V and 4 bases at J, with 17 bases between. This CDR3 is 17 amino acids long. Germline CDR1 LGHDT, CDR2 YNNKEL (reference sequence). The sequenced material came from PBMCs or T cells enriched from blood (not recorded which). The TCR sequence derives from a woman aged 18-35 years in a cohort exposed to, infected with or recovered from COVID-19 (not recorded which). The chain is built from TRBV3-1 (or the pseudogene TRBV3-2) and TRBJ1-6, with a weak D call TRBD1 (6 bases). Written as DNA, the CDR3 is TGTGCCAGCAGCCTAGGACAGATCTCTTATTATAATTCACCCCTCCACTTT. As protein: CASSLGQISYYNSPLHF.